The entry below gives a single TCR beta chain sequence along with its context. Other DNA sequences in this sample translate to the same CDR3. The data are from a study of blood T cell repertoires in COVID-19. At the level of the study: Researchers got acute and convalescent COVID-19 samples from the United States, Italy and Spain.

Residents of 24 US areas, aged roughly 18 to 89 years, made up the participants. Some clones are missing from TCRdb's copy, which holds only in-frame ones; the method was immunoSEQ multiplex PCR. Seen here are more than 200,000 clones, 80% to 90% observed once, and the top ten hold about 4%. With V trimmed by 0 bases and J by 3 bases, 3 bases remained unmatched. The germline gives CDR1 SGHRS, CDR2 YFSETQ. This CDR3 is 15 amino acids long. Sequenced sample: PBMCs or T cells enriched from blood (not recorded which). This sequence joins TRBV5-1 and TRBJ2-1; 7 bases agree with TRBD2. This sequence originates from a woman in her 30s who had been exposed to COVID-19. The CDR3 loop reads CASSLASGNYNEQFF. The CDR3 coding sequence is TGCGCCAGCAGCTTGGCCAGCGGGAACTACAATGAGCAGTTCTTC.